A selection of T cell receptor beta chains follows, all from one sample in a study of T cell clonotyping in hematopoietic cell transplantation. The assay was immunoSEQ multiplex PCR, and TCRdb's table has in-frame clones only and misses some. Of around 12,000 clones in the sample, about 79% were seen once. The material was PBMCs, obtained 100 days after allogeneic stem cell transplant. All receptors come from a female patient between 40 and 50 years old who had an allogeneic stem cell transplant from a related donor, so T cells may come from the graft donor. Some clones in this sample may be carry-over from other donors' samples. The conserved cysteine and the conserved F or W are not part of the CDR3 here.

CDR3 protein: ASSQTGADTQY
J gene: TRBJ2-3
V gene: TRBV7-9

CDR3 protein: ASSEGQVYGYT
J gene: TRBJ1-2
V gene: TRBV6-1

CDR3 protein: ASRPGETINVLT
J gene: TRBJ2-6
V gene: TRBV5-5

CDR3 protein: ASSRPSAANYGYT
J gene: TRBJ1-2
V gene: TRBV4-1

CDR3 protein: SVERQGRYEQY
J gene: TRBJ2-7
V gene: TRBV29-1

CDR3 protein: ATASGSNQPQH
J gene: TRBJ1-5
V gene: TRBV19

CDR3 protein: ASSWTLRENEQY
J gene: TRBJ2-7
V gene: TRBV19

CDR3 protein: ASRRTGEGYT
J gene: TRBJ1-2
V gene: TRBV6-5

CDR3 protein: ASRSGGKEQF
J gene: TRBJ2-1
V gene: TRBV19

CDR3 protein: ASSPGLAGTTDTQY
J gene: TRBJ2-3
V gene: TRBV18